This entry lists 9 T cell receptor beta chains sequenced from one sample in a study of shared clonotypes between healthy human individuals. The data were produced by immunoSEQ multiplex PCR, yet TCRdb's version contains in-frame clones alone and is incomplete. The table includes fewer than 1.8 million clones, approximately 98.5% detected once. Sequenced sample: naive CD4+ T cells sorted from blood. Subset here: CD45RA+ positively selected. The receptors were sampled from a man aged 30 to 39 in good health.

As DNA, the CDR3 is TGTGCCAGCAGCCGTCCGATAATAGAGACCCAGTACTTC. Its protein product is CASSRPIIETQYF. This chain joins TRBV7-2 and TRBJ2-5; no definite D call. The CDR3 covers 13 residues. In germline, CDR1 is SGHTA, CDR2 FQGNSA. Trimming cost V 5 bases and J 4 bases, with 11 bases left between them.

This clone was seen once. The chain couples TRBV7-2 to TRBJ2-1; D call uncertain. The V end was cut by 5 bases, the J end by 6 bases, with 20 bases between. The CDR3 covers 16 residues. Germline V gene sequence: CDR1 SGHTA, CDR2 FQGNSA. The CDR3 nucleotides are TGTGCCAGCAGCGCCCCCCTAGGGTTCCCTGGCAATGAGCAGTTCTTC. The encoded protein is CASSAPLGFPGNEQFF.

V is TRBV7-2 and J is TRBJ2-3; D gene uncertain. With 3 bases removed from V and 1 base from J, the gap between germline ends came to 11 bases. From germline, CDR1 is SGHTA and CDR2 FQGNSA. This CDR3 has 15 residues. In nucleotides, the CDR3 is TGTGCCAGCAGCTTCAGTAGCAGTGGCACAGATACGCAGTATTTT. Amino acid sequence: CASSFSSSGTDTQYF.

This chain joins TRBV6-5 and TRBJ2-7; D might be TRBD2 (5 bases). Trimming took 4 bases from V and 2 from J, leaving 9 bases between them. Looked up from germline, CDR1 is MNHEY and CDR2 is SVGAGI. The CDR3 extends over 13 amino acids. The CDR3 nucleotides are TGTGCCAGCAGTTGGGCCGGGACCTACGAGCAGTACTTC. Its translation is CASSWAGTYEQYF.

V usage is TRBV30 and J usage is TRBJ2-1, with TRBD2 identical over 15 bases. The CDR3 is 16 amino acids. V shed 3 bases, J shed 9 bases, and the junction held 9 bases outside the gene matches. The germline V gene has CDR1 GTSNPN and CDR2 SVGIG (reference sequence). The DNA of the CDR3 is TGTGCCTGGAGCTTAAGGACTAGCGGGAGGGCCAGTGAGCAGTTCTTC. This translates into CAWSLRTSGRASEQFF.

The chain joins TRBV28 to TRBJ2-5; 11 bases align to TRBD2. CDR1 and CDR2 (germline): MDHEN, SYDVKM. J gave up 1 base and V 5 bases, and 12 bases lay outside the gene matches. The CDR3 extends over 18 amino acids. CDR3 amino acids: CASSPSRRSGRVQETQYF. The CDR3 DNA follows: TGTGCCAGCAGTCCATCTCGCCGTAGCGGGAGGGTCCAAGAGACCCAGTACTTC.

The J gene is TRBJ2-2, the V gene TRBV2, with 12 positions matching TRBD2. V lost 9 bases, J lost 8 bases, and 7 bases stayed unmatched. Germline lookup yields CDR1 SNHLY and CDR2 FYNNEI. The CDR3 runs 14 residues. The CDR3 DNA reads as TGTGCCAGTCGGACTAGCGGGACCTCTGGGGAGCTGTTTTTT. It is translated as CASRTSGTSGELFF.

This clone has only one observation. V usage is TRBV28 and J usage is TRBJ2-1, with TRBD2 as a possible D gene (5 bases). CDR3 length: 12 residues. From germline, CDR1 is MDHEN and CDR2 SYDVKM. V lost 5 bases and J 6 bases, leaving 8 bases between the germline ends. The CDR3 region is CASSLAVNEQFF. The DNA of the CDR3 is TGTGCCAGCAGTCTAGCCGTCAATGAGCAGTTCTTC.

This sequence joins TRBV28 and TRBJ2-3, with D unresolved. This CDR3 contains 13 residues. Germline V CDR1 and CDR2: MDHEN, SYDVKM. Trimming pared 5 bases from V and 1 base from J, leaving 7 bases between. Here the CDR3 reads CASSGPGTDTQYF. The CDR3 nucleotides are TGTGCCAGCAGTGGTCCCGGCACAGATACGCAGTATTTT.